The source of this TCR beta chain is a study of vaccination effects on CD4 cells after COVID-19. Study-level information: As their vaccination, participants received two doses of either BNT162b2 or mRNA-1273.

Trimming took 6 bases from V and 3 from J; bases not matched to a gene: 9. CDR1 SGHTA and CDR2 FQGTGA come from the germline V gene. CDR3 length equals 16 residues. The method was immunoSEQ multiplex PCR; TCRdb's version includes in-frame clones alone and lacks a portion of them. The sample carries around 47,000 clones, approximately 70% recorded once. This clone occurred a few times. Its antigen is not identified. Ahead of sequencing, the ViraFEST assay grew antigen-specific CD4+ T cells using viral peptide pools. After more than 8 days in culture, the CD4+ T cells were isolated. The person was diagnosed with PCR-confirmed SARS-CoV-2 infection between March and December 2020. Each well held 1.5 million to 2 million PBMC cultured with around 9.4 ug/ml peptides and 10 IU/ml IL-2.

The chain joins TRBV7-3 to TRBJ2-2; TRBD1 matches 8 bases. The sequenced sample was CD4+ T cells from PBMCs cultured with a peptide pool, obtained before COVID-19 vaccination. The receptor was derived from a human donor who had a prior SARS-CoV-2 infection. The chain's CDR3 is CASSPTPGGHTGELFF. The CDR3 nucleotides read TGTGCCAGCAGTCCTACCCCAGGGGGCCACACCGGGGAGCTGTTTTTT.